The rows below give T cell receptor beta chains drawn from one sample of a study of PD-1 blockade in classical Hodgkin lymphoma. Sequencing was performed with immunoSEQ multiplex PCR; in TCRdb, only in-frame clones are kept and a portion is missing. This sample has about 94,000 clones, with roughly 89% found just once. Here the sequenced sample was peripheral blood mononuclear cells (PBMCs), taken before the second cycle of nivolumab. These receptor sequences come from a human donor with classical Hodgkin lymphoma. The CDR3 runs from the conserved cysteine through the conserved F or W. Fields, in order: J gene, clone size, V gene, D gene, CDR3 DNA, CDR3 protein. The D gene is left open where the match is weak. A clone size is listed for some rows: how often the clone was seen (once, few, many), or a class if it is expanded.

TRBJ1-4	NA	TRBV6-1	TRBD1	TGTGCCAGCAGATCGGGACAGGATAATGAAAAACTGTTTTTT	CASRSGQDNEKLFF
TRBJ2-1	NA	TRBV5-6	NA	TGTGCCAGCAGCTTTTGGGACAATGAGCAGTTCTTC	CASSFWDNEQFF
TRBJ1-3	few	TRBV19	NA	TGTGCCAGTAGTCCCGGCTCTGGAAACACCATATATTTT	CASSPGSGNTIYF
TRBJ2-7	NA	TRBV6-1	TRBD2	TGTGCCAGCAGTCAAGGACTAGCGGGGGGGCTGTACGAGCAGTACTTC	CASSQGLAGGLYEQYF
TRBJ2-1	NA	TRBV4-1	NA	TGCGCCAGCAGCCAAGACCGGGACCCTTCCTACAATGAGCAGTTCTTC	CASSQDRDPSYNEQFF
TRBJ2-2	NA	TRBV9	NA	TGTGCCAGCAGCGCTGAGGGTTGGGCCGGGGAGCTGTTTTTT	CASSAEGWAGELFF
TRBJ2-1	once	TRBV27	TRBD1	TGTGCCAGCAGTTTAGGTTCCGGGACAGGGCTGTTCTTC	CASSLGSGTGLFF
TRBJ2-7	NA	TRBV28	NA	TGTGCCAGCAGTTATAAGGACGAGCAGTACTTC	CASSYKDEQYF
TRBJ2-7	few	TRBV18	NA	TGTGCCAGCTCGGGGCAGGGAGTGTCTCCCTACGAGCAGTACTTC	CASSGQGVSPYEQYF
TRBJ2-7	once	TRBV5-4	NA	TGTGCCAGCAGCTTGGGTAGCGACGAGCAGTACTTC	CASSLGSDEQYF
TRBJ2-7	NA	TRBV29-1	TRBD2	TGCAGCGTTGTTGTGGGACCTGTGGGCCTAGCGGACTACGAGCAGTACTTC	CSVVVGPVGLADYEQYF
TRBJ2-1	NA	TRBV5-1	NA	TGCGCCAGCAGCTCGATTACTAGTTACAATGAGCAGTTCTTC	CASSSITSYNEQFF
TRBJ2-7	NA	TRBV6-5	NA	TGTGCCAGCAGTTACGGCCCCTCCTACGAGCAGTACTTC	CASSYGPSYEQYF
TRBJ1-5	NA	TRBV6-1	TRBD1	TGTGCCAGCAGTTGGACAGGAATGAATCAGCCCCAGCATTTT	CASSWTGMNQPQHF
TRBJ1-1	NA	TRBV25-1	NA	TGTGCCAGCAGTCATCAGGGGAACACTGAAGCTTTCTTT	CASSHQGNTEAFF
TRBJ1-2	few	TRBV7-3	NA	TGTGCCAGCAGCTTAACGGGGGGCGACTATGGCTACACCTTC	CASSLTGGDYGYTF
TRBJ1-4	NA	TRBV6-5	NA	TGTGCCAGCAGTTTGGGCACAGCTCCCGGAAAACTGTTTTTT	CASSLGTAPGKLFF
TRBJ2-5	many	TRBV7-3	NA	TGTGCCAGCAGCTTCTCACTCCAAGAGACCCAGTACTTC	CASSFSLQETQYF
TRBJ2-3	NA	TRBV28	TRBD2	TGTGCCAGCAGGCGACTAGCGGGGGGCGAGGATACGCAGTATTTT	CASRRLAGGEDTQYF
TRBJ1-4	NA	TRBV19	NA	TGTGCCAGTAGTGCACCGGGGAGGCAGCATGAAAAACTGTTTTTT	CASSAPGRQHEKLFF
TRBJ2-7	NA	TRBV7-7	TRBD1	TGTGCTAGCAGCTTAGGACAGGGGGAGGACGAGCAGTACTTC	CASSLGQGEDEQYF
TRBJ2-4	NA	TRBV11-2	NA	TGTGCCAGCAGCGGGGGTCCCAAAAACATTCAGTACTTC	CASSGGPKNIQYF
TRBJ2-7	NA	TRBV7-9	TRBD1	TGTGCCAGCAGCTTAGTAGGGGGCACTTACGAGCAGTACTTC	CASSLVGGTYEQYF
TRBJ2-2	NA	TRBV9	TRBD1	TGTGCCAGCAGCGTAATGGGACAGGGCTTATCCGCGAACACCGGGGAGCTGTTTTTT	CASSVMGQGLSANTGELFF
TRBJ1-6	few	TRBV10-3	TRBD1	TGTGCCATCAGTGAGGGAAAGGGACAGGGGGCTAATTCACCCCTCCACTTT	CAISEGKGQGANSPLHF
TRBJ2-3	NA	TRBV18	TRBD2	TGTGCCAGCTCACCGGCTCGGACTAGCGGACAAGATACGCAGTATTTT	CASSPARTSGQDTQYF
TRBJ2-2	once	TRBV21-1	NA	TGTGCCAGCAGATCCAGCGGGAGGGCCGTCGGGGAGCTGTTTTTT	CASRSSGRAVGELFF
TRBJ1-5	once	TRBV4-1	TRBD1	TGCGCCAGCAGCCAAGGGATACAGGGGGCCGCCTATCAGCCCCAGCATTTT	CASSQGIQGAAYQPQHF
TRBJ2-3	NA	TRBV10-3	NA	TGTGCCATCAGTGAGGCGTCTACCGCTTCCGGAGATACGCAGTATTTT	CAISEASTASGDTQYF
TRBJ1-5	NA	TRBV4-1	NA	TGCGCCAGCAGCCAAACCGGGACTTCTAGCAATCAGCCCCAGCATTTT	CASSQTGTSSNQPQHF
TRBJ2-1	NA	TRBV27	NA	TGTGCCAGCAGTCCCCGACTAGCAGGGGCTGAGCAGTTCTTC	CASSPRLAGAEQFF
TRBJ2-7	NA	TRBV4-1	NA	TGCGCCAGCAGCCAAGAGAATCAGGGCCCCTACGAGCAGTACTTC	CASSQENQGPYEQYF
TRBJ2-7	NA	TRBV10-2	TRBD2	TGCGCCAGCAGTAGCGGGAGGTTCACCTACGAGCAGTACTTC	CASSSGRFTYEQYF
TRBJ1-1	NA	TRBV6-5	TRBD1	TGTGCCAGCAAACCGTTAGGGACAGGCTGGGGTGAAGCTTTCTTT	CASKPLGTGWGEAFF
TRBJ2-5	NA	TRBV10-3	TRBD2	TGTGCCATCAGTGTTACTAGCGGGGGGGGAGAGACCCAGTACTTC	CAISVTSGGGETQYF
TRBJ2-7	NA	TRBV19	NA	TGTGCCAGTAGCCCCGCCGCTGTCCTCTCCTGGAACGAGCAGTACTTC	CASSPAAVLSWNEQYF
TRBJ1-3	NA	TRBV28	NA	TGTGCCAGCAGTTTTGGGGGACCAGGGCACTCTGGAAACACCATATATTTT	CASSFGGPGHSGNTIYF
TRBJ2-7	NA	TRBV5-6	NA	TGTGCCAGCAGCGTAGGTCAGGGTTGGGGCTACGAGCAGTACTTC	CASSVGQGWGYEQYF
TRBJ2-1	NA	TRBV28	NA	TGTGCCAGCAGTTTACGGCGGGTGAGCTCCTACAATGAGCAGTTCTTC	CASSLRRVSSYNEQFF
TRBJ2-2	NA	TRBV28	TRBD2	TGTGCCAGCAGCGTTACTAGCGGGAGGTACACCGGGGAGCTGTTTTTT	CASSVTSGRYTGELFF
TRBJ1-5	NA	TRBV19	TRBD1	TGTGCCAGTATGGACAGGGAGTTAGGGAGTTATAGCAATCAGCCCCAGCATTTT	CASMDRELGSYSNQPQHF
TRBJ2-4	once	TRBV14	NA	TGTGCCAGCAGCATGGTGGCTGGAAACATTCAGTACTTC	CASSMVAGNIQYF
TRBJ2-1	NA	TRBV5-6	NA	TGTGCCAGCAGCTTGGAAGGCCTCCACCTAGGTCTTAACAATGAGCAGTTCTTC	CASSLEGLHLGLNNEQFF
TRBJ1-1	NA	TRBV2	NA	TGTGCCAGCAGATTCGCTGACAGGTTGAACACTGAAGCTTTCTTT	CASRFADRLNTEAFF
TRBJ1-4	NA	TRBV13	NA	TGTGCCAGCAGCTTATGGGAAAATGAAAAACTGTTTTTT	CASSLWENEKLFF
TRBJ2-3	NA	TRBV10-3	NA	TGTGCCATCAGTGAACCTTCCCGTAGTGCACACACGCAGTATTTT	CAISEPSRSAHTQYF
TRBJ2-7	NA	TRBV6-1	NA	TGTGCCAGCAGTGCGGGGGCGCGCCTTATTGAGCAGTACTTC	CASSAGARLIEQYF
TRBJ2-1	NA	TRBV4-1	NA	TGCGCCAGCAGCCAAGATCAGGGCGAGTACAATGAGCAGTTCTTC	CASSQDQGEYNEQFF
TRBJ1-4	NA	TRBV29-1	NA	TGCAGCGCCGACGTTGGTTTTGGAAAACTGTTTTTT	CSADVGFGKLFF
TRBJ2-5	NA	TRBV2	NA	TGTGCCAGCCTCGAAGACACAGGGCTTGGTGGGACCCAGTACTTC	CASLEDTGLGGTQYF
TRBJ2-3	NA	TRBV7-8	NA	TGTGCCAGCAGCTGGGGTGGAACTAGCACAGATACGCAGTATTTT	CASSWGGTSTDTQYF
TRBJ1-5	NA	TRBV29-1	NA	TGCAGCGTGGGCAGGGATAGCAATCAGCCCCAGCATTTT	CSVGRDSNQPQHF
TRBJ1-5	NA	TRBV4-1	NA	TGCGCCAGCAGCCAAGTTTTGGCTCAGCCCCAGCATTTT	CASSQVLAQPQHF
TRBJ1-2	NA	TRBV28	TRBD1	TGTGCCAGCAGATCCGGGCAGGGGGCCGGGGGCTACACCTTC	CASRSGQGAGGYTF
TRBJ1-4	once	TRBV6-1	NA	TGTGCCAGCAGTGAAGGGGCAGGGGTAGGTGAAAAACTGTTTTTT	CASSEGAGVGEKLFF
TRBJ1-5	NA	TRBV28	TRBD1	TGTGCCAGCAGCCCGGGACAGTTCAATCAGCCCCAGCATTTT	CASSPGQFNQPQHF
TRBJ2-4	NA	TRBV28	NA	TGTGCCAGCAGTCTTATCGAAGGGGGAATAGCCAAAAACATTCAGTACTTC	CASSLIEGGIAKNIQYF
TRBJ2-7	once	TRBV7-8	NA	TGTGCCAGCAGCTTAGCTCTTGGGCGCGAGCAGTACTTC	CASSLALGREQYF
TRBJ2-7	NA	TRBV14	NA	TGTGCCAGCAGCACCGGCGGGACCTACGAGCAGTACTTC	CASSTGGTYEQYF
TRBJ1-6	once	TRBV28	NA	TGTGCCAGCAGGGGGTCGGAGAATTCACCCCTCCACTTT	CASRGSENSPLHF